This T cell receptor beta chain was sequenced in a study of response to subunit inactivated influenza vaccine. TCRdb reanalysed the RT-PCR reads using MiXCR and keeps one entry per CDR3 protein. The sample consists of 500,000 to 700,000 distinct CDR3 sequences, approximately 24% of them appearing once. The table lists this clonotype with a few counts. V was cut by 0 bases and J by 10 bases, with 15 bases left in between. CDR1 is SEHNR, CDR2 FQNEAQ, per germline (reference sequence). The CDR3 is 15 amino acids. The data were also submitted as part of a second study, on T cells expressing NK-cell markers. As that report states: Making the TCR beta cDNA relied on 5'RACE template switching with UMIs. HCMV seropositivity characterized most of the eight sequenced donors, and seronegativity one.

The origin of this receptor is a man aged 50 to 59 who received an inactivated influenza vaccine. The chain recombines TRBV7-9 with TRBJ1-4, with D possibly matching TRBD1 (5 bases). This material consisted of CD4+ T cells sorted from PBMCs, taken about 11 days after vaccination. The DNA for the CDR3 is TGTGCCAGCAGCTTAGCGTCGGGGACCCAGGGAAAACTGTTTTTT. Protein product: CASSLASGTQGKLFF.